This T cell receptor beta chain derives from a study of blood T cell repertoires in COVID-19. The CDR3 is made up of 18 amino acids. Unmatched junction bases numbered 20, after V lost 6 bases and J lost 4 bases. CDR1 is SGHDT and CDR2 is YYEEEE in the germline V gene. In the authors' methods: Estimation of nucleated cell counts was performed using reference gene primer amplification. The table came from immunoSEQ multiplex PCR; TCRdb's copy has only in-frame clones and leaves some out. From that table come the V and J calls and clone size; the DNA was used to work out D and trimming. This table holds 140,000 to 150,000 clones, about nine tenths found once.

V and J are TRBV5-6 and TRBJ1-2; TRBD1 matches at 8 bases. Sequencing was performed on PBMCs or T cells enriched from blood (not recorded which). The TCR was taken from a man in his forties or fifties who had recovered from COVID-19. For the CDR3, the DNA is TGTGCCAGCATCAAGGTGGCGGACAGGGTGTATCGGCGCTATGGCTACACCTTC. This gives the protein CASIKVADRVYRRYGYTF.